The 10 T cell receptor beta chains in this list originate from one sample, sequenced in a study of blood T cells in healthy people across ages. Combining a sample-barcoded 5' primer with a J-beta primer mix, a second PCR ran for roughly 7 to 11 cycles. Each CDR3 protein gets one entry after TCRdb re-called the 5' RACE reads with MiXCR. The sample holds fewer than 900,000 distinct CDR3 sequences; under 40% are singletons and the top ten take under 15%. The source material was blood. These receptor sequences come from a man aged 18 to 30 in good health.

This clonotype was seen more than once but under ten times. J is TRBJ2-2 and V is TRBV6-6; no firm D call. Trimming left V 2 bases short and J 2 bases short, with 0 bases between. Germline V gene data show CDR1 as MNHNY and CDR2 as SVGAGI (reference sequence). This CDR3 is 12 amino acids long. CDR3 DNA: TGTGCCAGCAGTTACAACACCGGGGAGCTGTTTTTT. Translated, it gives CASSYNTGELFF.

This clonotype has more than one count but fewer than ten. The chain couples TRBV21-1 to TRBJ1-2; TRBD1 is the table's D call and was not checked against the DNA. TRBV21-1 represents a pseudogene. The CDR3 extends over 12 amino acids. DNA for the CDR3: TGTGCCAGCAAGAGGGGGAACTATGGCTACACCTTC. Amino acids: CASKRGNYGYTF.

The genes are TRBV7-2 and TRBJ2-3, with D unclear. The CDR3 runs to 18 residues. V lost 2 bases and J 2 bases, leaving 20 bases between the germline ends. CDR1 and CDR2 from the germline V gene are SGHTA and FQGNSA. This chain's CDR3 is CASSLLVSCGRNTDTQYF. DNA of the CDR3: TGTGCCAGCAGCTTACTTGTATCGTGCGGCAGAAACACAGATACGCAGTATTTT.

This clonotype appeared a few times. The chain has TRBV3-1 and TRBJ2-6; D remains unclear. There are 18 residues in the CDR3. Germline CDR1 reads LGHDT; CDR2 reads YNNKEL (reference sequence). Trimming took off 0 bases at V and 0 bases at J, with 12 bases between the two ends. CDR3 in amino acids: CASSQDSVRHSGANVLTF. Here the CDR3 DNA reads TGTGCCAGCAGCCAAGACAGCGTACGGCACTCTGGGGCCAACGTCCTGACTTTC.

This CDR3 reads CSASPLGYEQYF. DNA for the CDR3: TGCAGTGCTAGTCCCTTGGGGTACGAGCAGTACTTC. This chain connects TRBV20-1 to TRBJ2-5; D is ambiguous. The assigned J gene may be wrong: the sequence end matches TRBJ2-7 better. Germline-derived CDR1 and CDR2 are DFQATT and SNEGSKA (reference sequence). This CDR3 comprises 12 residues.

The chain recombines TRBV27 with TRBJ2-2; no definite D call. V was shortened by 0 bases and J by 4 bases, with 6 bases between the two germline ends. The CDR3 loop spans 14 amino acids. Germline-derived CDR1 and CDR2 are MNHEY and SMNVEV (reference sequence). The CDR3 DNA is TGTGCCAGCAGTTTATCCCCCACCACCGGGGAGCTGTTTTTT. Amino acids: CASSLSPTTGELFF.

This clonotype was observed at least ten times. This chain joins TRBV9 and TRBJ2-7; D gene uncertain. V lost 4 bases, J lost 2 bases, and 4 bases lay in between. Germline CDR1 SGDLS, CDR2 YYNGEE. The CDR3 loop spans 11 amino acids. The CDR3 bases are TGTGCCAGCAGCCCCCCCTACGAGCAGTACTTC. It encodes CASSPPYEQYF.

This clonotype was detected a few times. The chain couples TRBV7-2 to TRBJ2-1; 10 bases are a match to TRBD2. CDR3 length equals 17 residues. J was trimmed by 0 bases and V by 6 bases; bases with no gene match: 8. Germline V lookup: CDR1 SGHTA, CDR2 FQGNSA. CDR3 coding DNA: TGTGCCAGCAGTTCTCTAGCGGGGGCCGACTCCTACAATGAGCAGTTCTTC. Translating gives CASSSLAGADSYNEQFF.

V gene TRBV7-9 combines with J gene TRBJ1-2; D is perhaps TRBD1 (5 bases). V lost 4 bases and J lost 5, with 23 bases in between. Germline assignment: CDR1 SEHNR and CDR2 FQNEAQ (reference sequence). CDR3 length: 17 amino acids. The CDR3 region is CASSSDSGTPVRYGYTF. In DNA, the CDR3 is TGTGCCAGCAGCTCCGATTCCGGGACCCCTGTTCGGTATGGCTACACCTTC.

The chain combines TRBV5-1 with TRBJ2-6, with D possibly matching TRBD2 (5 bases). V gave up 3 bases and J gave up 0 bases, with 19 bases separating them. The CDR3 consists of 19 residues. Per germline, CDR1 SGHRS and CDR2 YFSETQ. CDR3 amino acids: CASSSSGGTLLSGANVLTF. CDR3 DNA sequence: TGCGCCAGCAGCTCCTCCGGAGGCACACTCCTCTCTGGGGCCAACGTCCTGACTTTC.